These T cell receptor beta chains were read from a single sample in a study of blood T cell repertoires in COVID-19. TCRdb keeps only in-frame clones here, not all; method: immunoSEQ multiplex PCR. The profile shows 200,000 to 250,000 clones, 75% to 90% of them singletons. Sequencing was done on a sample of PBMCs or T cells enriched from blood (not recorded which). Receptors originate from a man aged 35 to 55 who had recovered from COVID-19. Both conserved end residues are part of each CDR3. The D gene is left open where the match is weak. Size is stated for part of the rows, as once, few or many counts, or as a class when the clone is expanded.

>once|TRBJ1-3|TRBV6-5|.
CASSSGSGNTIYF
TGTGCCAGCAGTTCAGGGTCTGGAAACACCATATATTTT
>.|TRBJ2-7|TRBV5-1|TRBD1
CASSTTGLREQYF
TGCGCCAGCAGCACGACAGGGCTCCGGGAGCAGTACTTC
>.|TRBJ2-1|TRBV12-5|.
CASGLVRGDEQFF
TGTGCTAGTGGTTTGGTACGCGGCGATGAGCAGTTCTTC
>.|TRBJ1-2|TRBV19|TRBD1
CASTRDRSSGYTF
TGTGCCAGTACTAGGGACAGGAGCTCCGGCTACACCTTC
>few|TRBJ2-7|TRBV6-6|TRBD2
CATRGRAAGDEQYF
TGTGCCACCCGTGGGAGGGCCGCGGGAGACGAGCAGTACTTC
>.|TRBJ1-5|TRBV24-1|.
CATSAGSRQPQHF
TGTGCCACCAGTGCGGGTAGCCGCCAGCCCCAGCATTTT
>.|TRBJ1-6|TRBV6-1|.
CASSERQNKGNSYNSPLHF
TGTGCCAGCAGTGAGCGACAGAACAAAGGAAACTCCTATAATTCACCCCTCCACTTT
>.|TRBJ2-7|TRBV7-9|TRBD1
CASSLGGGAIYEQYF
TGTGCCAGCAGCTTAGGAGGGGGCGCTATATACGAGCAGTACTTC
>.|TRBJ2-7|TRBV6-5|TRBD2
CASSTGPSGIYEQYF
TGTGCCAGCAGCACAGGTCCTAGCGGGATCTACGAGCAGTACTTC
>once|TRBJ1-2|TRBV15|.
CATSRDDINYGYTF
TGTGCCACCAGCAGAGACGACATTAACTATGGCTACACCTTC
>once|TRBJ1-2|TRBV5-1|TRBD1
CASRSGTGEFNYGYTF
TGCGCCAGCCGATCGGGGACAGGTGAATTTAACTATGGCTACACCTTC
>.|TRBJ2-5|TRBV24-1|.
CATRLPVPQETQYF
TGTGCCACCAGACTACCGGTCCCACAAGAGACCCAGTACTTC
>.|TRBJ1-1|TRBV10-1|.
CASSRDKNTEAFF
TGCGCCAGCAGTCGGGACAAGAACACTGAAGCTTTCTTT
>.|TRBJ1-3|TRBV30|.
CAWRPPWGGAGNTIYF
TGTGCCTGGAGACCACCTTGGGGGGGCGCTGGAAACACCATATATTTT
>.|TRBJ1-6|TRBV7-6|.
CASSLGGGVDSPLHF
TGTGCCAGCAGCTTAGGAGGAGGGGTGGATTCACCCCTCCACTTT
>few|TRBJ2-1|TRBV6-4|.
CASRIRQGAINEQFF
TGTGCCAGCAGAATTCGCCAGGGTGCTATAAATGAGCAGTTCTTC
>.|TRBJ1-2|TRBV28|.
CASSPLTAFYGYTF
TGTGCCAGCAGCCCCCTGACAGCGTTCTATGGCTACACCTTC
>.|TRBJ1-1|TRBV18|.
CASSPRTATGNTEAFF
TGTGCCAGCTCACCTAGGACAGCTACCGGGAACACTGAAGCTTTCTTT
>.|TRBJ1-2|TRBV25-1|.
CASNGLPDDYTF
TGTGCCAGCAATGGACTCCCTGACGACTACACCTTC
>once|TRBJ2-5|TRBV10-3|TRBD1
CAISEGQGKGTQYF
TGTGCCATCAGTGAGGGACAGGGGAAGGGGACCCAGTACTTC
>.|TRBJ2-1|TRBV19|TRBD2
CASSPFLAGGPYNEQFF
TGTGCCAGTAGTCCTTTCCTAGCGGGAGGCCCCTACAATGAGCAGTTCTTC
>.|TRBJ1-3|TRBV3-1/TRBV3-2|.
CASSQGQAEGNTIYF
TGTGCCAGCAGCCAAGGACAGGCGGAAGGAAACACCATATATTTT
>.|TRBJ1-5|TRBV7-3|.
CASSPSHNQPQHF
TGTGCCAGCAGCCCAAGCCACAATCAGCCCCAGCATTTT
>.|TRBJ2-7|TRBV9|.
CASSVDMGVSYEQYF
TGTGCCAGCAGCGTAGATATGGGAGTATCCTACGAGCAGTACTTC
>many|TRBJ1-6|TRBV5-1|TRBD1
CASSRTQVGTDNSPLHF
TGCGCCAGCAGCCGAACCCAGGTTGGGACAGATAATTCACCCCTCCACTTT
>.|TRBJ1-2|TRBV7-2|.
CASSLRQAAPRGYTF
TGTGCCAGCAGCTTACGTCAAGCCGCTCCTCGGGGCTACACCTTC
>.|TRBJ2-5|TRBV3-1/TRBV3-2|TRBD2
CASSRNVRGGSQETQYF
TGTGCCAGCAGCCGAAATGTTCGCGGGGGGTCCCAAGAGACCCAGTACTTC
>.|TRBJ1-6|TRBV27|.
CASSSVSNSPLHF
TGTGCCAGCAGTTCTGTCTCTAATTCACCCCTCCACTTT
>.|TRBJ1-3|TRBV6-5|TRBD1
CASCSQGAGNTIYF
TGTGCCAGCTGCAGTCAGGGGGCTGGAAACACCATATATTTT
>few|TRBJ2-1|TRBV7-8|.
CASSPTDRSSYNEQFF
TGTGCCAGCAGTCCAACCGACAGGAGCTCCTACAATGAGCAGTTCTTC
>once|TRBJ2-2|TRBV9|.
CASSAAGIRHGELFF
TGTGCCAGCAGCGCGGCGGGAATCCGACACGGGGAGCTGTTTTTT
>.|TRBJ2-2|TRBV24-1|TRBD1
CATSDQDRLTNTGELFF
TGTGCCACCAGTGATCAGGACAGGCTTACGAACACCGGGGAGCTGTTTTTT
>.|TRBJ1-2|TRBV7-3|TRBD1
CASSPTGLEGYTF
TGTGCCAGCAGCCCGACAGGGCTAGAGGGCTACACCTTC
>.|TRBJ1-2|TRBV5-1|.
CASSLIPQAGANYGYTF
TGCGCCAGCAGCTTAATACCACAGGCGGGAGCTAACTATGGCTACACCTTC
>.|TRBJ1-6|TRBV18|.
CASSPSESNNSPLHF
TGTGCCAGCTCACCATCCGAGTCGAATAATTCACCCCTCCACTTT
>few|TRBJ1-2|TRBV11-2|.
CASSLSERGYTF
TGTGCCAGCAGCTTATCGGAGCGGGGCTACACCTTC
>.|TRBJ1-2|TRBV25-1|.
CASSERSSYGYTF
TGTGCCAGCAGTGAACGTTCCTCTTATGGCTACACCTTC